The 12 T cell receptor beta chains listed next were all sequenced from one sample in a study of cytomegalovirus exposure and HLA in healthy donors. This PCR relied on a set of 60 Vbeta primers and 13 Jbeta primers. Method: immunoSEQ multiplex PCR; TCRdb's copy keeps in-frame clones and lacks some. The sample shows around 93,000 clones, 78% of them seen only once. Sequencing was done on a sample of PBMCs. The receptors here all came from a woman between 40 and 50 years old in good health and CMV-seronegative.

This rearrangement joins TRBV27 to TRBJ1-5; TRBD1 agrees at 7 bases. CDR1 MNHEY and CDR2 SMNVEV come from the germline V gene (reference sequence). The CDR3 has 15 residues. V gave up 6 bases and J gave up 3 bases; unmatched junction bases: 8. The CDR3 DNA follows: TGTGCCAGCAGCCCGGGGGACAGTCTCAATCAGCCCCAGCATTTT. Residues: CASSPGDSLNQPQHF.

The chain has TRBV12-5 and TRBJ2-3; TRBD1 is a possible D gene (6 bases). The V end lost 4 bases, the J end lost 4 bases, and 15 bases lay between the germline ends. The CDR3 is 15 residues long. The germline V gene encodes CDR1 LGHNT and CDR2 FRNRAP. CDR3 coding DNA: TGTGCTAGTGGTTCTCCAGGGGATCTGTCAGATACGCAGTATTTT. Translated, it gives CASGSPGDLSDTQYF.

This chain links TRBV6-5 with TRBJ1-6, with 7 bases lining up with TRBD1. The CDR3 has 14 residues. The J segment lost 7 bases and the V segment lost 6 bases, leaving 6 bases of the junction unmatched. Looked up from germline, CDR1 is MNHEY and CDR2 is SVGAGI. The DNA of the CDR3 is TGTGCCAGCAGCAAGGGGGCGGGCAATTCACCCCTCCACTTT. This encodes CASSKGAGNSPLHF.

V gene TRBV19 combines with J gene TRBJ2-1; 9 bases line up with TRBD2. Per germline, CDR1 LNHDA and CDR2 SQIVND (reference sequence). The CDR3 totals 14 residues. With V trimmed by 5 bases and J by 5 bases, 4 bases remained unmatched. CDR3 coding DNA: TGTGCCAGTAGTTTAGCGGGAGCCGACAATGAGCAGTTCTTC. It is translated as CASSLAGADNEQFF.

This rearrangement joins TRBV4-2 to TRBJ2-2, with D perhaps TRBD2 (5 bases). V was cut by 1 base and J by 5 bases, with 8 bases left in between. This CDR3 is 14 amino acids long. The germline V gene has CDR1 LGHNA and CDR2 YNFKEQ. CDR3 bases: TGTGCCAGCAGCCAAGGAGGGCAAACCGGGGAGCTGTTTTTT. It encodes CASSQGGQTGELFF.

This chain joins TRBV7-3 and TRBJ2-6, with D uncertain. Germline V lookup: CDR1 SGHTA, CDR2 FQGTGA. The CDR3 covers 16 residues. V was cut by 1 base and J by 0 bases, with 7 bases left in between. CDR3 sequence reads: CASSLMRNSGANVLTF. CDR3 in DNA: TGTGCCAGCAGCTTAATGCGGAACTCTGGGGCCAACGTCCTGACTTTC. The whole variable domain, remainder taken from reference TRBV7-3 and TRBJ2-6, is GAGVSQTPSNKVTEKGKYVELRCDPISGHTALYWYRQSLGQGPEFLIYFQGTGAADDSGLPNDRFFAVRPEGSVSTLKIQRTERGDSAVYLCASSLMRNSGANVLTFGAGSRLTVL.

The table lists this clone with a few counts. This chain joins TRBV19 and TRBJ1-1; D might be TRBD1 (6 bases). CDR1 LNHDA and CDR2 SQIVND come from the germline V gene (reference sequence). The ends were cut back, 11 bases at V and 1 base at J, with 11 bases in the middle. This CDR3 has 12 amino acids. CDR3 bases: TGTGCCTCAAGGACAGCGAACACTGAAGCTTTCTTT. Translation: CASRTANTEAFF.

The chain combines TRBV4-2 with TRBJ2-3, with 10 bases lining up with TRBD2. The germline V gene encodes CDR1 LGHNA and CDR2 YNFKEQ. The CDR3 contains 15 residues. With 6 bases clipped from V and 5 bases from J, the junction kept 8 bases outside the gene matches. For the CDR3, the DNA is TGTGCCAGCAGTGGGAGCGGGAGGGCCGAAGATACGCAGTATTTT. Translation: CASSGSGRAEDTQYF.

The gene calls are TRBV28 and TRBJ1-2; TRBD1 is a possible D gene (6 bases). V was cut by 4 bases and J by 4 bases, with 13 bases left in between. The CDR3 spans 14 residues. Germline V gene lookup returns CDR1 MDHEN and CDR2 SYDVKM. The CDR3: CASSYRRGFYGYTF. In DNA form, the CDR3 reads TGTGCCAGCAGTTACCGCAGGGGATTCTATGGCTACACCTTC.

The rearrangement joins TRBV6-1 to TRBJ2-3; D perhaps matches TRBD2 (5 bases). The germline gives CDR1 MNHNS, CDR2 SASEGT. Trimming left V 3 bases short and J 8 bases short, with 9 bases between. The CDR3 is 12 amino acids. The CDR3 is CASSEQAGTQYF. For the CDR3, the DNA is TGTGCCAGCAGTGAGCAGGCGGGTACGCAGTATTTT.

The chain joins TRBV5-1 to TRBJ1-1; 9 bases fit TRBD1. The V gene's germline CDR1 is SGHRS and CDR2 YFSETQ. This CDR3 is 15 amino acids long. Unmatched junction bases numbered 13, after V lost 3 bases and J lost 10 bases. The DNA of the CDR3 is TGCGCCAGCAGCTCAAGACAGGGGGAGGCTTTTGTAGCTTTCTTT. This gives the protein CASSSRQGEAFVAFF.

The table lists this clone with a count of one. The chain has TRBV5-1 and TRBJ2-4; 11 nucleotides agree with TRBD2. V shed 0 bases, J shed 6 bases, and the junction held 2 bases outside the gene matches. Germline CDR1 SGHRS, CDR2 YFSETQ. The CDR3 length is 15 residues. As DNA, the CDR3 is TGCGCCAGCAGCTTGGTTGGGACTAGCGGAAACATTCAGTACTTC. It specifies CASSLVGTSGNIQYF.